This T cell receptor (beta chain) comes out of a study of blood T cell repertoires in COVID-19. In the study overall: The United States, Italy and Spain supplied acute and convalescent COVID-19 samples. T cells, B-cell-depleted T cells, or PBMCs supplied cDNA or gDNA.

The CDR3 sequence is 15 residues long. From germline, CDR1 is SGHRS and CDR2 YFSETQ. V dropped 4 bases and J dropped 4; count of bases not matched to a gene: 9. Seattle patients were enrolled while actively infected and followed longitudinally. The protocol was immunoSEQ multiplex PCR, while the TCRdb copy is restricted to in-frame clones and leaves out a portion. The repertoire consists of approximately 80,000 clones, with roughly 84% occurring once and the leading ten covering just over 3%. Sequenced sample: peripheral blood. The sequence derives from a woman aged 80 or over with COVID-19, enrolled during active disease. This chain links TRBV5-1 with TRBJ2-3; 7 bases match TRBD2. The CDR3 here is CASSLSGNSADTQYF. The DNA of the CDR3 is TGCGCCAGCAGCCTAAGCGGGAATTCGGCAGATACGCAGTATTTT.